Shown below are 32 T cell receptor beta chains from a single sample sequenced in a study of PD-L1 blockade in urothelial cancer (dated by TCRdb to 2016 to 2017). The library was prepared using the immunoSEQ multiplex PCR assay. The table was pulled from immuneACCESS by TCRdb, which kept in-frame rearrangements only. Such tables lose some clones; where checked, under half of the loss comes from unresolved V genes, and the rest has no known cause. Across this sample there are approximately 34,000 clones, with around 80% seen only once. The ten top clones hold more than 30% of the sample. The specimen comprised PBMCs, sampled around atezolizumab (anti-PD-L1) treatment. These receptors all come from a man aged 55 to 69 with urothelial cancer.

As concerns this clone: Relative to the germline gene, one junction end is altered; a read error may explain this. The chain uses TRBV7-7 and TRBJ2-5; possibly TRBD2 for D (5 bases). The CDR3 is 15 amino acids. Germline CDR1 and CDR2: SSHAT and FNYEAQ (reference sequence). CDR3 DNA sequence: TGTGCTAGCAGCTTATCGGGATTCGCGGAAGAGACCCAGTACTTC. Translation: CASSLSGFAEETQYF.

The chain links TRBV2 to TRBJ1-2; TRBD1 aligns across 11 bases. Trimming cost V 8 bases and J 6 bases; bases outside gene matches: 5. CDR1 is SNHLY and CDR2 is FYNNEI in the germline V gene. The length of the CDR3 is 13 residues. This CDR3 is CASRTGGSNGYTF. The CDR3 DNA reads TGTGCCAGCCGGACAGGGGGCTCTAATGGCTACACCTTC. Together with reference TRBV2 and TRBJ1-2, the CDR3 gives the full variable domain: EPEVTQTPSHQVTQMGQEVILRCVPISNHLYFYWYRQILGQKVEFLVSFYNNEISEKSEIFDDQFSVERPDGSNFTLKIRSTKLEDSAMYFCASRTGGSNGYTFGSGTRLTVV.

This chain connects TRBV5-1 to TRBJ2-5; TRBD1 aligns across 8 bases. V gave up 4 bases and J gave up 0 bases; unmatched junction bases: 8. The CDR3 covers 16 residues. CDR1 is SGHRS, CDR2 YFSETQ, per germline. The CDR3: CASSIGTGPYQETQYF. DNA of the CDR3: TGCGCCAGCAGCATAGGGACAGGTCCGTACCAAGAGACCCAGTACTTC. Combining the CDR3 with reference TRBV5-1 and TRBJ2-5 gives the whole variable domain KAGVTQTPRYLIKTRGQQVTLSCSPISGHRSVSWYQQTPGQGLQFLFEYFSETQRNKGNFPGRFSGRQFSNSRSEMNVSTLELGDSALYLCASSIGTGPYQETQYFGPGTRLLVL.

V and J are TRBV19 and TRBJ2-7; the D is unclear. V was cut by 5 bases and J by 4 bases, with 6 bases left in between. The germline CDR1 and CDR2 sequences are LNHDA and SQIVND (reference sequence). This CDR3 has 11 amino acids. The CDR3 nucleotides are TGTGCCAGTAGTCCATTTTACGAGCAGTACTTC. As protein: CASSPFYEQYF.

The chain uses TRBV6-1 and TRBJ1-1, with D maybe TRBD1 (5 bases). CDR1 and CDR2 (germline): MNHNS, SASEGT. CDR3 length: 13 residues. V lost 5 bases and J lost 5, with 12 bases in between. CDR3 residues: CASSKPGGTEAFF. The CDR3 bases are TGTGCCAGCAGTAAACCGGGGGGAACTGAAGCTTTCTTT.

The CDR3 DNA sequence: TGTGCCAGCAGTATGGGGGACATCCGCCTTAACAATGAGCAGTTCTTC. It codes for CASSMGDIRLNNEQFF. The chain employs TRBV27 and TRBJ2-1; D might be TRBD1 (6 bases). V lost 5 bases to trimming and J lost 5 bases, with 19 bases between them. The CDR3 length is 16 residues. The germline gives CDR1 MNHEY, CDR2 SMNVEV (reference sequence).

The gene calls are TRBV5-1 and TRBJ2-5; no firm D call. This CDR3 has 13 amino acids. Germline loops: CDR1 SGHRS, CDR2 YFSETQ. V was pared by 0 bases and J by 5 bases, with 8 bases between. The CDR3 region has the DNA TGCGCCAGCAGCTTGGCAGGAAGGGAGACCCAGTACTTC. Translation: CASSLAGRETQYF.

This clone turned up a few times. This rearrangement joins TRBV2 to TRBJ2-5, with no clear D. The CDR3 covers 12 residues. Germline assignment: CDR1 SNHLY and CDR2 FYNNEI. V lost 4 bases, J lost 3 bases, and 6 bases lay in between. In DNA form, the CDR3 reads TGTGCCAGCAGTGGAGTAGAAGAGACCCAGTACTTC. Its protein product is CASSGVEETQYF.

The table lists this clone with a count of one. The rearrangement uses TRBV30 and TRBJ2-7; D possibly corresponds to TRBD2 (7 bases). The CDR3 has 11 amino acids. V lost 3 bases, J lost 13 bases, and 16 bases lay in between. Looked up from germline, CDR1 is GTSNPN and CDR2 is SVGIG (reference sequence). The CDR3 nucleotides read TGTGCCTGGAGCGAAGCGGGGACACCCTACTTC. It codes for CAWSEAGTPYF.

This clone came up a few times. The chain couples TRBV5-1 to TRBJ2-5, with D hard to call. The CDR3 extends over 14 amino acids. Germline CDR1 SGHRS, CDR2 YFSETQ. V lost 0 bases to trimming and J lost 10 bases, with 16 bases between them. CDR3 loop: CASSLEPALRDQYF. The CDR3 coding sequence is TGCGCCAGCAGCTTGGAACCCGCCCTAAGAGACCAGTACTTC.

The chain carries TRBV6-1 and TRBJ2-2, with D maybe TRBD1 (6 bases). Germline lookup yields CDR1 MNHNS and CDR2 SASEGT. The CDR3 sequence is 14 residues long. Trimming shortened V by 10 bases and J by 3 bases, and 15 bases separated the two germline ends. The DNA for the CDR3 is TGTGCCACATGTCCGGACAGCTACACCGGGGAGCTGTTTTTT. Protein: CATCPDSYTGELFF.

This clone has just one count. The rearrangement joins TRBV28 to TRBJ2-3; 9 bases align to TRBD2. The V segment lost 3 bases and the J segment 0 bases; nucleotides outside the gene matches: 1. The CDR3 sequence is 15 residues long. Germline V gives CDR1 MDHEN, CDR2 SYDVKM. CDR3 DNA: TGTGCCAGCAGTTTTGGGACTAGCAGCACAGATACGCAGTATTTT. Translation: CASSFGTSSTDTQYF. The whole variable domain, filled in from reference TRBV28 and TRBJ2-3, reads DVKVTQSSRYLVKRTGEKVFLECVQDMDHENMFWYRQDPGLGLRLIYFSYDVKMKEKGDIPEGYSVSREKKERFSLILESASTNQTSMYLCASSFGTSSTDTQYFGPGTRLTVL.

The V call is TRBV19, the J call TRBJ2-1, with 9 positions matching TRBD2. The V gene's germline CDR1 is LNHDA and CDR2 SQIVND (reference sequence). The ends lost 3 bases at V and 8 bases at J; junction bases unmatched: 8. The CDR3 sequence is 15 residues long. The CDR3 sequence: CASSILAGVIHEQFF. CDR3 bases: TGTGCCAGTAGTATTTTAGCGGGAGTGATCCATGAGCAGTTCTTC.

The rearrangement links TRBV30 to TRBJ2-1; D remains ambiguous. CDR1 GTSNPN and CDR2 SVGIG come from the germline V gene (reference sequence). The CDR3 consists of 11 residues. Trimming shortened V by 4 bases and J by 9 bases, and 10 bases separated the two germline ends. This CDR3 is CAWIRGGEQFF. The CDR3, as DNA: TGTGCCTGGATTCGCGGTGGTGAGCAGTTCTTC.

This clone was detected only once. The rearrangement joins TRBV15 to TRBJ2-7; D possibly corresponds to TRBD2 (6 bases). Trimming removed 4 bases from V and 1 base from J, with 11 bases in between. This CDR3 spans 14 amino acids. Germline V CDR1 and CDR2: LNHNV, YYDKDF (reference sequence). CDR3 DNA: TGTGCCACCAGCACGGGGAGGCAGTCCTACGAGCAGTACTTC. Translating gives CATSTGRQSYEQYF.

J is TRBJ1-1 and V is TRBV4-2; 7 nucleotides agree with TRBD1. From germline, CDR1 is LGHNA and CDR2 YNFKEQ. This CDR3 has 14 residues. V dropped 0 bases and J dropped 4; count of bases not matched to a gene: 2. The chain's CDR3 is CASSQDAGGTEAFF. The CDR3 bases are TGTGCCAGCAGCCAAGACGCAGGGGGCACTGAAGCTTTCTTT.

V is TRBV5-1 and J is TRBJ1-4, with unresolved D. This CDR3 contains 13 residues. Between the trimmed V and J ends, which lost 0 bases and 4 bases, there was a span of 4 bases. Per germline, CDR1 SGHRS and CDR2 YFSETQ. The CDR3 region has the DNA TGCGCCAGCAGCTTGGCCGGTAATGAAAAACTGTTTTTT. Protein: CASSLAGNEKLFF.

Only one count was recorded for this clone. The gene calls are TRBV5-1 and TRBJ2-1; 8 bases line up with TRBD1. The CDR3 is made up of 13 amino acids. The V segment lost 7 bases and the J segment 4 bases; nucleotides outside the gene matches: 4. The germline V gene has CDR1 SGHRS and CDR2 YFSETQ. The CDR3 sequence: CASRDRQYNEQFF. Here the CDR3 DNA reads TGCGCCAGCCGGGACAGGCAATACAATGAGCAGTTCTTC. Together with reference TRBV5-1 and TRBJ2-1, the CDR3 gives the full variable domain: KAGVTQTPRYLIKTRGQQVTLSCSPISGHRSVSWYQQTPGQGLQFLFEYFSETQRNKGNFPGRFSGRQFSNSRSEMNVSTLELGDSALYLCASRDRQYNEQFFGPGTRLTVL.

The chain couples TRBV9 to TRBJ1-1, with no clear D. This CDR3 region has 16 residues. Germline V gives CDR1 SGDLS, CDR2 YYNGEE. Trimming removed 4 bases at V and 0 bases at J, with 16 bases between. The CDR3 DNA follows: TGTGCCAGCAGCCCCGCCCTAGCGGGGTTGAACACTGAAGCTTTCTTT. This codes for CASSPALAGLNTEAFF.

The V and J genes are TRBV19 and TRBJ1-5; no clear D gene. Trimming removed 3 bases at V and 2 bases at J, with 8 bases between. The CDR3 has 14 residues. Germline CDR1 LNHDA, CDR2 SQIVND (reference sequence). The CDR3 loop reads CASSIGQGNQPQHF. For the CDR3, the DNA is TGTGCCAGTAGTATTGGGCAGGGCAATCAGCCCCAGCATTTT.

This clone turned up a few times. This chain uses TRBV2 with TRBJ2-1; a weak D match, TRBD2 (7 bases). Trimming cost V 3 bases and J 6 bases, with 15 bases left between them. From germline, CDR1 is SNHLY and CDR2 FYNNEI. CDR3 size: 15 residues. This CDR3 reads CASSDWGGLGNEQFF. DNA of the CDR3: TGTGCCAGCAGTGACTGGGGGGGGCTGGGCAATGAGCAGTTCTTC.

The J gene is TRBJ1-1, the V gene TRBV21-1. TRBV21-1 is a documented pseudogene. CDR3 length: 14 amino acids. The DNA of the CDR3 is TGTGCCAGCAGCAAGGATACCCTAGTCACTGAAGCTTTCTTT. Residues: CASSKDTLVTEAFF.

The chain couples TRBV5-1 to TRBJ1-5, with 9 bases lining up with TRBD1. Per germline, CDR1 SGHRS and CDR2 YFSETQ. The CDR3 contains 18 residues. J was trimmed by 0 bases and V by 0 bases; bases with no gene match: 7. This chain's CDR3 is CASSLEGGQGTSNQPQHF. The DNA for the CDR3 is TGCGCCAGCAGCTTGGAAGGGGGACAGGGCACTAGCAATCAGCCCCAGCATTTT.

J is TRBJ2-4 and V is TRBV6-6; 9 nucleotides match TRBD1. Per the germline V gene, CDR1 is MNHNY and CDR2 is SVGAGI (reference sequence). This CDR3 contains 12 residues. Trimming at V came to 11 bases and at J to 5 bases, leaving 4 bases not matched to a gene. The CDR3 DNA is TGTGCCGGAGGACAGGGGCAAAACATTCAGTACTTC. It is translated as CAGGQGQNIQYF.

The V gene is TRBV5-1, the J gene TRBJ2-2; 9 nucleotides match TRBD2. There are 18 residues in the CDR3. The V gene's germline CDR1 is SGHRS and CDR2 YFSETQ. Trimming cost V 0 bases and J 7 bases; bases outside gene matches: 13. For the CDR3, the DNA is TGCGCCAGCAGCTTGGGACTAGCGGCCCTCTCATCCCGCGGGGAGCTGTTTTTT. Translation: CASSLGLAALSSRGELFF.

The chain employs TRBV9 and TRBJ1-4, with a tentative D call TRBD1 (5 bases). The CDR3 is made up of 17 amino acids. Germline assignment: CDR1 SGDLS and CDR2 YYNGEE. V was shortened by 3 bases and J by 1 base, with 16 bases between the two germline ends. The CDR3 region is CASSERGGAVTNEKLFF. For the CDR3, the DNA is TGTGCCAGCAGCGAGAGGGGAGGGGCGGTAACTAATGAAAAACTGTTTTTT.

The chain has TRBV11-2 and TRBJ2-7; the D gene is possibly TRBD1 (5 bases). Germline CDR1 and CDR2: SGHAT and FQNNGV. The CDR3 sequence is 15 residues long. The V and J ends lost 0 bases and 0 bases respectively, with 9 bases between them. Written as DNA, the CDR3 is TGTGCCAGCAGCTTAGATTACAGGCTCTCCTACGAGCAGTACTTC. Translated, it gives CASSLDYRLSYEQYF. Together with reference TRBV11-2 and TRBJ2-7, the CDR3 gives the full variable domain: EAGVAQSPRYKIIEKRQSVAFWCNPISGHATLYWYQQILGQGPKLLIQFQNNGVVDDSQLPKDRFSAERLKGVDSTLKIQPAKLEDSAVYLCASSLDYRLSYEQYFGPGTRLTVT.

This rearrangement joins TRBV27 to TRBJ2-1; D ambiguous. V lost 5 bases and J lost 10, with 18 bases in between. Germline values: CDR1 MNHEY, CDR2 SMNVEV (reference sequence). CDR3 length equals 14 residues. In nucleotides, the CDR3 is TGTGCCAGCAGTGGAGTACCCCGCCCGAAGGAGCAGTTCTTC. Translating it yields CASSGVPRPKEQFF.

The chain uses TRBV5-4 and TRBJ1-1, with D unclear. Germline V gene data show CDR1 as SGHNT and CDR2 as YYREEE (reference sequence). With 2 bases removed from V and 1 base from J, the gap between germline ends came to 12 bases. The CDR3 spans 15 residues. CDR3 sequence (DNA): TGTGCCAGCAGCTTACTGGTTGTAGCGAACACTGAAGCTTTCTTT. Amino acid sequence: CASSLLVVANTEAFF.

This chain uses TRBV5-4 with TRBJ2-6, with 8 bases identical to TRBD1. The trim removed 4 bases at V and 0 bases at J, leaving 12 bases unmatched. CDR3 length equals 19 residues. Per the germline V gene, CDR1 is SGHNT and CDR2 is YYREEE (reference sequence). The CDR3 DNA sequence: TGTGCCAGCAGCCCAACAGGGACAGGCACTTTCTCTGGGGCCAACGTCCTGACTTTC. It encodes CASSPTGTGTFSGANVLTF.

The chain uses TRBV2 and TRBJ2-3, with TRBD1 as a possible D gene (5 bases). The V gene's germline CDR1 is SNHLY and CDR2 FYNNEI. The CDR3 has 14 amino acids. The V and J ends lost 6 bases and 3 bases respectively, with 13 bases between them. The DNA for the CDR3 is TGTGCCAGCAGGGCGTTGACAGATACAGATACGCAGTATTTT. It yields the protein CASRALTDTDTQYF.

The chain uses TRBV6-5 and TRBJ2-1, with D possibly matching TRBD1 (5 bases). The germline CDR1 and CDR2 sequences are MNHEY and SVGAGI. The CDR3 runs to 13 residues. Deletions cut 6 bases from V and 2 bases from J, with 8 bases between. The CDR3: CASSFRAYNEQFF. CDR3 coding DNA: TGTGCCAGCAGCTTCAGGGCCTACAATGAGCAGTTCTTC.